This entry concerns a single T cell receptor beta chain. This entry is derived from a study of blood T cell repertoires in COVID-19. This CDR3 is 14 amino acids long. Germline V gene data show CDR1 as MDHEN and CDR2 as SYDVKM. Trimming at V came to 4 bases and at J to 2 bases, leaving 4 bases not matched to a gene. Here immunoSEQ multiplex PCR was the method, and the copy in TCRdb shows in-frame clones only, minus some. The sample shows roughly 80,000 clones, around 89% of them seen only once. Sequences were obtained from peripheral blood. The sequence came from a human donor in a cohort sampled during active COVID-19. The chain joins TRBV28 to TRBJ1-2; 7 bases line up with TRBD1. CDR3 in DNA: TGTGCCAGCAGTTCCGGGACAGCGAACTATGGCTACACCTTC. This gives the protein CASSSGTANYGYTF.